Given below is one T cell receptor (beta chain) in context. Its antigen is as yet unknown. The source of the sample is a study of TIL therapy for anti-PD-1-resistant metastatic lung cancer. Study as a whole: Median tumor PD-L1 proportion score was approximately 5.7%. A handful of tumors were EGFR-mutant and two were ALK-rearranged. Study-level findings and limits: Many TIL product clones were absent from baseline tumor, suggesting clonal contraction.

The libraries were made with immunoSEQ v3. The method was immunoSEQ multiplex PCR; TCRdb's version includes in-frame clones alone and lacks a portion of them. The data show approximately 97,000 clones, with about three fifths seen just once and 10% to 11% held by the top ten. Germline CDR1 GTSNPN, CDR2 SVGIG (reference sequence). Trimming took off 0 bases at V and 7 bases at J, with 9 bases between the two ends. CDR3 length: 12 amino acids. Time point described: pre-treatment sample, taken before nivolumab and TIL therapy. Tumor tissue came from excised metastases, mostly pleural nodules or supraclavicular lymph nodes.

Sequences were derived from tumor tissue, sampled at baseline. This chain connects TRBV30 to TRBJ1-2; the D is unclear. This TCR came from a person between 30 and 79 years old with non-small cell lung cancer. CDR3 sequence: CAWSVGLAGYTF. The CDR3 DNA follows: TGTGCCTGGAGTGTAGGTCTGGCTGGCTACACCTTC. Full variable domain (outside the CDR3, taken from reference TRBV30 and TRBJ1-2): SQTIHQWPATLVQPVGSPLSLECTVEGTSNPNLYWYRQAAGRGLQLLFYSVGIGQISSEVPQNLSASRPQDRQFILSSKKLLLSDSGFYLCAWSVGLAGYTFGSGTRLTVV.